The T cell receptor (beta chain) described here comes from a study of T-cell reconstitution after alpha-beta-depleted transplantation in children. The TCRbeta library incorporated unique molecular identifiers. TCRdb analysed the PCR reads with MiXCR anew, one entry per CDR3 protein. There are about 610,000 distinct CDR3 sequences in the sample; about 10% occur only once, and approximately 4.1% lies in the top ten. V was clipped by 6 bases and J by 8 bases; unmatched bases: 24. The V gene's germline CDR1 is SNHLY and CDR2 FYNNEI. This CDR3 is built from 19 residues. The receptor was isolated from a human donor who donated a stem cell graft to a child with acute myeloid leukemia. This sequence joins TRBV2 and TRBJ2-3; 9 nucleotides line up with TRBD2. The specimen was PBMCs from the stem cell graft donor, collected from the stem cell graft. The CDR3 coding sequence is TGTGCCAGCAGCTACGGGACGGGACCTAGCGGGACCTCACGCGGTACGCAGTATTTT. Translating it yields CASSYGTGPSGTSRGTQYF.